The clone carrying this TCR beta chain was recorded a few times. Antigen unknown. MiXCR was run by TCRdb on the RACE reads, yielding one entry per CDR3 protein. The repertoire consists of about 40,000 distinct CDR3 sequences, with 3% to 3.5% occurring once and the leading ten covering about 6.2%. This entry is derived from a study of human T cells and chemical hapten exposure. Study-level results: Sensitizing with DPC caused no change in TCRs above 1 in 1000 frequency.

Time point reported: patch test 2, 6 weeks after DPC sensitization. Treatment defined: therapeutic diphenylcyclopropenone sensitization with weekly scalp DPC. The germline gives CDR1 KGHSH, CDR2 LQKENI. V dropped 3 bases and J dropped 2 bases, with 11 bases sitting between them. The CDR3 is 15 amino acids. V usage is TRBV18 and J usage is TRBJ1-5; no firm D call. This sequence originates from a man between 40 and 49 years old with alopecia areata. Some clones in this sample may be carry-over from other donors' samples. The specimen comprised whole blood, sampled in connection with sensitization to the hapten diphenylcyclopropenone (DPC). This CDR3 reads CASSPGKGGNQPQHF. As DNA, the CDR3 is TGTGCCAGCTCACCGGGGAAAGGAGGCAATCAGCCCCAGCATTTT.